These 14 T cell receptor beta chains share one sample of origin, sequenced in a study of cytomegalovirus exposure and HLA in healthy donors. The PCR ran on 60 Vbeta and 13 Jbeta primers. Libraries were prepared by immunoSEQ multiplex PCR; TCRdb keeps only in-frame clonotypes and omits some of them. Of hundreds of thousands of clones in the sample, roughly 78% were seen once. The source material was PBMCs. The receptors were gathered from a boy aged 10-17 years in good health and CMV-seronegative.

This clone was counted a few times. The chain carries TRBV6-5 and TRBJ2-1; D unresolved. Per the germline V gene, CDR1 is MNHEY and CDR2 is SVGAGI. Trimming removed 5 bases from V and 3 bases from J, with 5 bases in between. CDR3 length: 12 residues. Written as DNA, the CDR3 is TGTGCCAGCAGTGGGCTCTACAATGAGCAGTTCTTC. Translation: CASSGLYNEQFF.

The chain recombines TRBV7-6 with TRBJ2-7; TRBD2 matches 8 bases. V shed 8 bases and J 1 base; nucleotides not matched to a gene: 7. Germline V gives CDR1 SGHVS, CDR2 FNYEAQ. CDR3 length: 14 residues. The CDR3 bases are TGTGCCAGCTACCGGGGCGGGGGGTCCTACGAGCAGTACTTC. Translated: CASYRGGGSYEQYF. Full variable domain (outside the CDR3, taken from reference TRBV7-6 and TRBJ2-7): GAGVSQSPRYKVTKRGQDVALRCDPISGHVSLYWYRQALGQGPEFLTYFNYEAQQDKSGLPNDRFSAERPEGSISTLTIQRTEQRDSAMYRCASYRGGGSYEQYFGPGTRLTVT.

This rearrangement joins TRBV5-6 to TRBJ2-7, with TRBD1 matching over 8 bases. Germline V gene lookup returns CDR1 SGHDT and CDR2 YYEEEE. V dropped 5 bases and J dropped 1; count of bases not matched to a gene: 2. CDR3 length: 13 residues. The CDR3 loop is CASRTGESYEQYF. The CDR3 region has the DNA TGTGCCAGCAGGACAGGGGAATCCTACGAGCAGTACTTC.

The J gene is TRBJ2-5, the V gene TRBV7-6; TRBD2 matches 7 bases. This CDR3 contains 16 residues. CDR1 and CDR2 from the germline V gene are SGHVS and FNYEAQ. V was pared by 7 bases and J by 5 bases, with 16 bases of the junction left unmatched. As DNA, the CDR3 is TGTGCCAGCATCATTGGGGACTACCGGGGGAGGGAGACCCAGTACTTC. Protein sequence: CASIIGDYRGRETQYF.

The V gene is TRBV27, the J gene TRBJ2-7; TRBD2 might be the D (7 bases). Trimming stripped 8 bases from V and 8 bases from J, with 13 bases between. CDR3 size: 11 residues. Germline values: CDR1 MNHEY, CDR2 SMNVEV (reference sequence). CDR3 region: CASWGGHKQYF. CDR3 nucleotides: TGTGCCAGCTGGGGGGGGCACAAGCAGTACTTC.

V gene TRBV9 combines with J gene TRBJ2-7, with D hard to call. The germline gives CDR1 SGDLS, CDR2 YYNGEE. V gave up 0 bases and J gave up 0 bases, with 13 bases separating them. This CDR3 has 16 residues. The chain's CDR3 is CASSVDSAYSSYEQYF. CDR3 coding DNA: TGTGCCAGCAGCGTAGATTCCGCCTACAGCTCCTACGAGCAGTACTTC.

Comments on this clone: No conserved phenylalanine or tryptophan is present at the end of the CDR3, so a read error is the likely explanation. V is TRBV10-3 and J is TRBJ2-7, with TRBD2 matching over 9 bases. The CDR3 has 14 amino acids. The trim removed 4 bases at V and 1 base at J, leaving 2 bases unmatched. Germline CDR1 reads ENHRY; CDR2 reads SYGVKD. The CDR3 loop reads CAISGLADSYEQYL. The CDR3 coding sequence is TGTGCCATCAGTGGACTAGCGGATTCCTACGAGCAGTACCTC.

The chain recombines TRBV5-6 with TRBJ1-3, with D possibly being TRBD1 (5 bases). Germline V gene data show CDR1 as SGHDT and CDR2 as YYEEEE. The CDR3 runs 15 residues. V lost 4 bases to trimming and J lost 5 bases, with 16 bases between them. Written as DNA, the CDR3 is TGTGCCAGCAGCCCAGGGTTTTTGTGGAGAAACACCATATATTTT. Residues: CASSPGFLWRNTIYF.

This clone came up once. The V and J genes are TRBV4-1 and TRBJ2-7, with 11 nucleotides matching TRBD2. The V and J ends lost 2 bases and 8 bases, in that order; junction bases with no gene match: 8. CDR3 length: 15 residues. The germline V gene encodes CDR1 MGHRA and CDR2 YSYEKL. The CDR3 DNA follows: TGCGCCAGCAGCCAACCCTCTCTAGCGGGAGGTAAGCAGTACTTC. Protein sequence: CASSQPSLAGGKQYF.

The CDR3 loop reads CASSYSTWGLNEQYF. The DNA of the CDR3 is TGTGCCAGCAGTTACTCGACCTGGGGGCTCAACGAGCAGTACTTC. V gene TRBV6-5 combines with J gene TRBJ2-7; D is perhaps TRBD1 (6 bases). Germline-derived CDR1 and CDR2 are MNHEY and SVGAGI. With 0 bases removed from V and 5 bases from J, the gap between germline ends came to 14 bases. This CDR3 contains 15 residues.

The chain couples TRBV28 to TRBJ2-2; D is possibly TRBD2 (5 bases). Trimming shortened V by 7 bases and J by 0 bases, and 9 bases separated the two germline ends. The CDR3 length is 14 residues. Per the germline V gene, CDR1 is MDHEN and CDR2 is SYDVKM. The CDR3 DNA reads TGTGCCAGCAAGGAGGTCACGAACACCGGGGAGCTGTTTTTT. This sequence encodes CASKEVTNTGELFF.

The chain combines TRBV9 with TRBJ1-1; D remains ambiguous. The CDR3 is 14 amino acids. V lost 3 bases, J lost 4 bases, and 13 bases lay in between. Germline V CDR1 and CDR2: SGDLS, YYNGEE. CDR3 bases: TGTGCCAGCAGCGACTCGAGTCGGAGCACTGAAGCTTTCTTT. Translation: CASSDSSRSTEAFF.

This chain links TRBV11-2 with TRBJ1-6; the D gene is possibly TRBD1 (5 bases). CDR1 is SGHAT and CDR2 is FQNNGV in the germline V gene. The CDR3 covers 17 residues. V lost 4 bases to trimming and J lost 1 base, with 14 bases between them. Here the CDR3 DNA reads TGTGCCAGCAGCTGGACCCAGGGTCGGTCCTATAATTCACCCCTCCACTTT. Translating gives CASSWTQGRSYNSPLHF.

In the case of this clone: The same CDR3 also results from other DNA sequences found in this sample. The chain links TRBV5-1 to TRBJ2-2; 7 positions match TRBD1. The CDR3 length is 14 residues. With V trimmed by 0 bases and J by 4 bases, 0 bases remained unmatched. CDR1 and CDR2 from the germline V gene are SGHRS and YFSETQ. The CDR3 here is CASSLGQGTGELFF. CDR3 coding DNA: TGCGCCAGCAGCTTGGGACAGGGCACCGGGGAGCTGTTTTTT.